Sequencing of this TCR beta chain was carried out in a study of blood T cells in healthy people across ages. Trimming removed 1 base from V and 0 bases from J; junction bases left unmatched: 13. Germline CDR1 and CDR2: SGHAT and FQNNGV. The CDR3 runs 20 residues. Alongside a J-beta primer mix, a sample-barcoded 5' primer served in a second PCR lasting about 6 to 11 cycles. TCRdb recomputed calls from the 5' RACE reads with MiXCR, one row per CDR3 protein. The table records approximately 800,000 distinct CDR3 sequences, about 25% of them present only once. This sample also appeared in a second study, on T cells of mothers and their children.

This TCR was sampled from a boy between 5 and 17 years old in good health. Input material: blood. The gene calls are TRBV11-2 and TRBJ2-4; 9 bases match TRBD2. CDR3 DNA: TGTGCCAGCAGCTTAGTTCCGGGCGGGGGGGCCAATTTAGCCAAAAACATTCAGTACTTC. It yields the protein CASSLVPGGGANLAKNIQYF.